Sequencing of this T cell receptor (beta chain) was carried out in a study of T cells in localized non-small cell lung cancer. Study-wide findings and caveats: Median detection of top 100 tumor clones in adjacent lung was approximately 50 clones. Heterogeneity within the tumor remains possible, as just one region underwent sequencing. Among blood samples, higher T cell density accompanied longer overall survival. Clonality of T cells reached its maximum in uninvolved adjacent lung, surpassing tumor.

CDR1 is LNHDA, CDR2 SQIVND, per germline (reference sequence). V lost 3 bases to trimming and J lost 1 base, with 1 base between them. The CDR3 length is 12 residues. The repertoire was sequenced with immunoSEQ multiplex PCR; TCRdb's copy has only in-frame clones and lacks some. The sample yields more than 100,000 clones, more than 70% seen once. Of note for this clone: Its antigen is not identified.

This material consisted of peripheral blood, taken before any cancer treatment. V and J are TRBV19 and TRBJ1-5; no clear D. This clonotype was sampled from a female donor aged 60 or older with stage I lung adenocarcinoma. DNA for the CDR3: TGTGCCAGTAGTATGAGCAATCAGCCCCAGCATTTT. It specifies CASSMSNQPQHF.